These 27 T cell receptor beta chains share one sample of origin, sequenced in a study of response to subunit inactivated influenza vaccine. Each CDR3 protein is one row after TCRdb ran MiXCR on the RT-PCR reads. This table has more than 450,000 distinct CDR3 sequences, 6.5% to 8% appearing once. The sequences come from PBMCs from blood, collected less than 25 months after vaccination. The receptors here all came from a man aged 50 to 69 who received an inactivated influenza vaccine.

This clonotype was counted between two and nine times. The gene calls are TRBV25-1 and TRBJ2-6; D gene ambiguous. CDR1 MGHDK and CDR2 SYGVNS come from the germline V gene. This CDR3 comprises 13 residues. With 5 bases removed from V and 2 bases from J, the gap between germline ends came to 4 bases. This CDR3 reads CASSITGANVLTF. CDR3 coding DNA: TGTGCCAGCAGTATCACTGGGGCCAACGTCCTGACTTTC. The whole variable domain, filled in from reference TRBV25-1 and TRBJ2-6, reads EADIYQTPRYLVIGTGKKITLECSQTMGHDKMYWYQQDPGMELHLIHYSYGVNSTEKGDLSSESTVSRIRTEHFPLTLESARPSHTSQYLCASSITGANVLTFGAGSRLTVL.

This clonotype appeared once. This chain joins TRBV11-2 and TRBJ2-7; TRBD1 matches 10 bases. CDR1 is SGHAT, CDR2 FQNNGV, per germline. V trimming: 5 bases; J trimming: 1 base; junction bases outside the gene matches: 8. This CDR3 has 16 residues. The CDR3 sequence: CASSRRRGQGSYEQYF. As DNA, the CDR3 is TGTGCCAGCAGCCGGAGGAGGGGACAGGGGTCCTACGAGCAGTACTTC.

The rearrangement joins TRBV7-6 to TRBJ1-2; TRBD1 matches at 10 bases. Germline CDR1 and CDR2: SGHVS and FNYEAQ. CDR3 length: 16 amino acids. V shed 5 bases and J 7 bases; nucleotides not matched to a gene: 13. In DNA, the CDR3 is TGTGCCAGCAGCCCTACCATCGACAGGGGGCGAAGTGGCTACACCTTC. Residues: CASSPTIDRGRSGYTF.

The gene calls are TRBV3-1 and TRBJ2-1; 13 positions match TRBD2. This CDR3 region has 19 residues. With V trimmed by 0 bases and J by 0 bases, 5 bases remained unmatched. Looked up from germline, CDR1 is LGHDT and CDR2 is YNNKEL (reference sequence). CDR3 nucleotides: TGTGCCAGCAGCCAAGATCGGACTAGCGGGGGACCCTCCTACAATGAGCAGTTCTTC. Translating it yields CASSQDRTSGGPSYNEQFF.

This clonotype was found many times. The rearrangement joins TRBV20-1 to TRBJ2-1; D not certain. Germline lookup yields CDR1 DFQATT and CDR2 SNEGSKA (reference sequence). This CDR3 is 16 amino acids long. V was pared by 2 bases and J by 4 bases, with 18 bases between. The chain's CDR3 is CSARPVGSQAYNEQFF. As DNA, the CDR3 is TGCAGTGCTAGACCCGTGGGCTCCCAGGCTTACAATGAGCAGTTCTTC.

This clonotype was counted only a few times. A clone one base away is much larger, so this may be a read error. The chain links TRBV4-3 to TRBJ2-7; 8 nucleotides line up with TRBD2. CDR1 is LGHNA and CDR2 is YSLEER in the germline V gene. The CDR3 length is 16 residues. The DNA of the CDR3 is TGCTCCAGCAGCCGGAGGGGGAGCGGGAGCCTTCTCGAGCAGTACTTC. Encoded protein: CSSSRRGSGSLLEQYF.

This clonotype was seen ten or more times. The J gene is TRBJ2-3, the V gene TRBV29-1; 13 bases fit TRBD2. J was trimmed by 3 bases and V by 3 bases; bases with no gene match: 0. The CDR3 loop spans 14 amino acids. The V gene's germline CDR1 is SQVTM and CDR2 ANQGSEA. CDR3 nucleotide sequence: TGCAGCGTTGAGACTAGCGGGGGGACAGATACGCAGTATTTT. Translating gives CSVETSGGTDTQYF.

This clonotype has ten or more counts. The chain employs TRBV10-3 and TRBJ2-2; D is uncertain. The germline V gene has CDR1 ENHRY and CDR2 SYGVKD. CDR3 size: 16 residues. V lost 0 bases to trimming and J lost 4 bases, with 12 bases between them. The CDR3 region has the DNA TGTGCCATCAGTGAGTCTGACGCGCGGTCCACCGGGGAGCTGTTTTTT. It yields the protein CAISESDARSTGELFF.

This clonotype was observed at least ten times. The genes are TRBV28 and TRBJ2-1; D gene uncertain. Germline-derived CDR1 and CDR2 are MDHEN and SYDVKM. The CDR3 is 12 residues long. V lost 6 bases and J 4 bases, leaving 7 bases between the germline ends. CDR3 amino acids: CASSGSYNEQFF. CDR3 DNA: TGTGCCAGCAGCGGGTCTTACAATGAGCAGTTCTTC.

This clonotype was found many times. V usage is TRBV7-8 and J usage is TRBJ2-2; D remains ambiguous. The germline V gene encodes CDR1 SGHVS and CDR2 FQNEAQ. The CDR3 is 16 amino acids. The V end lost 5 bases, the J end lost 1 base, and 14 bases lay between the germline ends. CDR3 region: CASSAAGFVNTGELFF. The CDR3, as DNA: TGTGCCAGCAGCGCTGCTGGATTTGTGAACACCGGGGAGCTGTTTTTT.

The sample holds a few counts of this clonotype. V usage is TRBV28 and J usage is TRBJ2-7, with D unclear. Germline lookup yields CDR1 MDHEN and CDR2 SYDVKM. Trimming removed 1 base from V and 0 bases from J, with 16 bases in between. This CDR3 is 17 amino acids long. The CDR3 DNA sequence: TGTGCCAGCAGTTTATATCTCAATCTTGCCAGCTCCTACGAGCAGTACTTC. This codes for CASSLYLNLASSYEQYF.

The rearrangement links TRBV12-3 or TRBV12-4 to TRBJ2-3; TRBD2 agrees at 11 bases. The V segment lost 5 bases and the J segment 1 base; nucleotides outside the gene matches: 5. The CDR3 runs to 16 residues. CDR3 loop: CASSRIAGGGTDTQYF. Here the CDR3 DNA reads TGTGCCAGCAGTAGAATAGCGGGAGGGGGCACAGATACGCAGTATTTT.

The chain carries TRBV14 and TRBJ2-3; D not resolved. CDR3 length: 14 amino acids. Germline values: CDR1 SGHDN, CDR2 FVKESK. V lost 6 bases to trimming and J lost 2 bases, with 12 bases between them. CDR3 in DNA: TGTGCCAGCAGGCAGAAGCAATACACAGATACGCAGTATTTT. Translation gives CASRQKQYTDTQYF.

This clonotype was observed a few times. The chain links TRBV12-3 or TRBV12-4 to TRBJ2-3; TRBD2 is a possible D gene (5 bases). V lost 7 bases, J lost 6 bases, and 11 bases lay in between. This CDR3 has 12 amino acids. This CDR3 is CASNYAGDTQYF. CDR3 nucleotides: TGTGCCAGCAATTACGCGGGTGATACGCAGTATTTT.

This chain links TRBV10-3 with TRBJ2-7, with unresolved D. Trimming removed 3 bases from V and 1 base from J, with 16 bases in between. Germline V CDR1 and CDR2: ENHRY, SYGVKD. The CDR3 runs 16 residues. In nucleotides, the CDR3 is TGTGCCATCAGTGAAGCAGCCGTGTTGGGATCCTACGAGCAGTACTTC. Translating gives CAISEAAVLGSYEQYF.

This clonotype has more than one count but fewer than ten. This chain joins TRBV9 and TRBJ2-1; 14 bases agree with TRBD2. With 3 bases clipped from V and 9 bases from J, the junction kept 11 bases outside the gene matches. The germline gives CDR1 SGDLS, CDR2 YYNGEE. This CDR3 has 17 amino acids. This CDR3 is CASSDVGRLAGGGEQFF. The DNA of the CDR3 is TGTGCCAGCAGCGATGTAGGGAGACTAGCGGGGGGGGGTGAGCAGTTCTTC.

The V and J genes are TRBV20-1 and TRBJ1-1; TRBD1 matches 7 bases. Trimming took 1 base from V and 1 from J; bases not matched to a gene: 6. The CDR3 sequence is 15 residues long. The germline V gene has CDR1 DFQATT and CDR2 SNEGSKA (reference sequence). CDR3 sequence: CSARVTGPRNTEAFF. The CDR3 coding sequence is TGCAGTGCTAGAGTGACAGGGCCCAGGAACACTGAAGCTTTCTTT.

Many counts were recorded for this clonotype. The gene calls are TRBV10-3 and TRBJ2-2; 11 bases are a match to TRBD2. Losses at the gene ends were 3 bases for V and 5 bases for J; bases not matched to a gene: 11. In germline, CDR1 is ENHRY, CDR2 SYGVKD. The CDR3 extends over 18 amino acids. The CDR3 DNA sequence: TGTGCCATCAGTGACTCGACCACTAGCGGGAGTGGTACCGGGGAGCTGTTTTTT. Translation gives CAISDSTTSGSGTGELFF.

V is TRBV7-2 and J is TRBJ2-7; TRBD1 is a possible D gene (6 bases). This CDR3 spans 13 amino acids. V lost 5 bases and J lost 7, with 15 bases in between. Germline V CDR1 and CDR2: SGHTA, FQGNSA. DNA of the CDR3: TGTGCCAGCAGCCTACGATACAGGGTAGAGCAGTACTTC. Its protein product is CASSLRYRVEQYF.

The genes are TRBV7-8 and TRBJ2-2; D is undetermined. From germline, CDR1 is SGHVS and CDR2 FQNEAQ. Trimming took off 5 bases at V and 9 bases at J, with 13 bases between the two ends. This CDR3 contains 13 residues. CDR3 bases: TGTGCCAGCAGCCCCGGGCGGACCTGGGAGCTGTTTTTT. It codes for CASSPGRTWELFF.

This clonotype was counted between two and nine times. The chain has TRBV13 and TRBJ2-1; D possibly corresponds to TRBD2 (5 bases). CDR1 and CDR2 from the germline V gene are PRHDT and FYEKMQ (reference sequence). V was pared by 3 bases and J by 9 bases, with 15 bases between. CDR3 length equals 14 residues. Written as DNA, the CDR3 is TGTGCCAGCAGCTTCCTCCTACTAGGGCCTGAGCAGTTCTTC. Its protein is CASSFLLLGPEQFF. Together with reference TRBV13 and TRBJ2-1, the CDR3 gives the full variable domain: AAGVIQSPRHLIKEKRETATLKCYPIPRHDTVYWYQQGPGQDPQFLISFYEKMQSDKGSIPDRFSAQQFSDYHSELNMSSLELGDSALYFCASSFLLLGPEQFFGPGTRLTVL.

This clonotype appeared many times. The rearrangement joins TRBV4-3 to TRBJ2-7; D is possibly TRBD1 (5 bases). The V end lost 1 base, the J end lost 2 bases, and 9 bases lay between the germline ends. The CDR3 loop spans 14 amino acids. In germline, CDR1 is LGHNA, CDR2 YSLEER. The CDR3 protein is CASSQGVGAYEQYF. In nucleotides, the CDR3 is TGCGCCAGCAGCCAAGGTGTAGGGGCCTACGAGCAGTACTTC.

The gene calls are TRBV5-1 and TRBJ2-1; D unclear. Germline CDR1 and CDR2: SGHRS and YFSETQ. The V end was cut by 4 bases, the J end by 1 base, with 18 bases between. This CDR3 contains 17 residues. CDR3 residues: CASSAPSGASSYNEQFF. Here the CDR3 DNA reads TGCGCCAGCAGCGCCCCTTCGGGTGCCTCTTCCTACAATGAGCAGTTCTTC.

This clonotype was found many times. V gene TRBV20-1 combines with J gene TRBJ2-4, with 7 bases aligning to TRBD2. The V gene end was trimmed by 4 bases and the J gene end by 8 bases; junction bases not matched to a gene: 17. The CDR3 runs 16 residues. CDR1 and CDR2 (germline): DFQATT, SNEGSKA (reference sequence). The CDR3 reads CSATHYGPRGGDIQYF. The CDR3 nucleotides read TGCAGTGCTACCCACTACGGGCCTCGGGGAGGGGACATTCAGTACTTC.

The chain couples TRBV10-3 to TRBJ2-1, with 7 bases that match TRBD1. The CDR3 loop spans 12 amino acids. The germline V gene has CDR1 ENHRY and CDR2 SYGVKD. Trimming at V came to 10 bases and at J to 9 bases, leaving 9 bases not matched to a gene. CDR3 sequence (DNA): TGTGCCACGGCTATTCGGGACAGTGAGCAGTTCTTC. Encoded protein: CATAIRDSEQFF.

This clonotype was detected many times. CDR3 sequence reads: CASSFGQGRQETQYF. CDR3 coding DNA: TGTGCCAGCAGCTTTGGACAGGGTCGGCAAGAGACCCAGTACTTC. The chain couples TRBV7-9 to TRBJ2-5; TRBD1 agrees at 8 bases. The CDR3 runs 15 residues. With V trimmed by 3 bases and J by 2 bases, 5 bases remained unmatched. The V gene's germline CDR1 is SEHNR and CDR2 FQNEAQ (reference sequence). Combining the CDR3 with reference TRBV7-9 and TRBJ2-5 gives the whole variable domain DTGVSQNPRHKITKRGQNVTFRCDPISEHNRLYWYRQTLGQGPEFLTYFQNEAQLEKSRLLSDRFSAERPKGSFSTLEIQRTEQGDSAMYLCASSFGQGRQETQYFGPGTRLLVL.

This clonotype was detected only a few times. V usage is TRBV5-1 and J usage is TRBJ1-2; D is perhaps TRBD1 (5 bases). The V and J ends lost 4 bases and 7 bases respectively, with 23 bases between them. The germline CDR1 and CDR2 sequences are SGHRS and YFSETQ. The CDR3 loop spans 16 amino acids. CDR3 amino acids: CASSRTSLSQSSGYTF. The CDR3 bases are TGCGCCAGCAGCCGGACATCGTTGAGCCAGTCGAGTGGCTACACCTTC. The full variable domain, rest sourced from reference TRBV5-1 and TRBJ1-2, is KAGVTQTPRYLIKTRGQQVTLSCSPISGHRSVSWYQQTPGQGLQFLFEYFSETQRNKGNFPGRFSGRQFSNSRSEMNVSTLELGDSALYLCASSRTSLSQSSGYTFGSGTRLTVV.